A selection of T cell receptor beta chains follows, all from one sample in a study of cytomegalovirus exposure and HLA in healthy donors. Sequencing used immunoSEQ multiplex PCR; TCRdb keeps in-frame clones, though not all of them. The repertoire holds about 150,000 clones, with 80% as singletons. The specimen sequenced was PBMCs. These receptors originate from a woman aged 40 to 55 in good health and CMV-seropositive. CDR3s include the opening cysteine and the closing phenylalanine or tryptophan. D genes are given only for firm matches. Expanded clones get a size class; other rows say once, few or many, or leave the size out.

-	-	TRBV7-2	TRBJ2-3	CASSLGPVVTDTQYF	TGTGCCAGCAGCTTAGGGCCTGTTGTGACAGATACGCAGTATTTT
once	-	TRBV11-3	TRBJ2-1	CASSLDAGSSYNEQFF	TGTGCCAGCAGCTTAGACGCGGGGTCCTCCTACAATGAGCAGTTCTTC
once	TRBD1	TRBV30	TRBJ1-1	CAWNRDRGGQMNTEAFF	TGTGCCTGGAACCGGGACAGGGGAGGACAAATGAACACTGAAGCTTTCTTT
-	TRBD2	TRBV13	TRBJ2-1	CASSFGAGGPGLVFF	TGTGCCAGCAGCTTTGGCGCGGGAGGGCCGGGATTGGTGTTCTTC
once	TRBD2	TRBV30	TRBJ2-3	CAWSASFSGSAADTQYF	TGTGCCTGGAGTGCCTCGTTTAGCGGGAGCGCGGCAGATACGCAGTATTTT
-	TRBD1	TRBV28	TRBJ2-5	CASSTSGQGLETQYF	TGTGCCAGCAGTACCTCGGGACAGGGTTTAGAGACCCAGTACTTC
few	TRBD2	TRBV5-1	TRBJ2-1	CASRRGLAGRGGSYNEQFF	TGCGCCAGCAGACGGGGACTAGCGGGTAGAGGAGGGTCCTACAATGAGCAGTTCTTC
few	-	TRBV5-4	TRBJ1-1	CASSLPQGSNTEAFF	TGTGCCAGCAGCCTCCCACAGGGATCGAATACTGAAGCTTTCTTT
-	-	TRBV4-2	TRBJ1-5	CASSQRQYNQPQHF	TGTGCCAGCAGCCAACGACAGTACAATCAGCCCCAGCATTTT
-	-	TRBV6-1	TRBJ1-1	CASSENRVFNTEAFF	TGTGCCAGCAGTGAAAACAGGGTTTTTAACACTGAAGCTTTCTTT
-	TRBD2	TRBV5-1	TRBJ2-6	CASSLVAGGDGANVLTF	TGCGCCAGCAGCTTGGTCGCGGGAGGCGATGGGGCCAACGTCCTGACTTTC
few	TRBD1	TRBV28	TRBJ1-1	CASSPTGGSLNTEAFF	TGTGCCAGCAGTCCCACAGGGGGGTCCCTGAACACTGAAGCTTTCTTT
-	-	TRBV5-1	TRBJ1-1	CASSLGDTDTEAFF	TGCGCCAGCAGCTTGGGTGACACCGACACTGAAGCTTTCTTT
-	-	TRBV19	TRBJ2-3	CASSEGRTDTQYF	TGTGCCAGTAGTGAGGGGAGGACAGATACGCAGTATTTT
few	-	TRBV2	TRBJ2-5	CASSGEETHQETQYF	TGTGCCAGCAGTGGAGAGGAAACTCACCAAGAGACCCAGTACTTC
-	-	TRBV30	TRBJ1-4	CAWTYTRGLNEKLFF	TGTGCCTGGACATATACCAGGGGCCTTAATGAAAAACTGTTTTTT
-	TRBD1	TRBV30	TRBJ1-5	CAWRGQLGNQPQHF	TGTGCCTGGAGGGGACAGTTAGGCAATCAGCCCCAGCATTTT
-	-	TRBV6-1	TRBJ1-5	CASSERDYQPQHF	TGTGCCAGCAGTGAACGAGATTATCAGCCCCAGCATTTT
-	-	TRBV5-1	TRBJ1-2	CASSVDGNYGYTF	TGCGCCAGCAGCGTGGACGGTAACTATGGCTACACCTTC
-	-	TRBV4-2	TRBJ2-2	CASSPPSGATGELFF	TGTGCCAGCAGCCCCCCATCGGGTGCGACCGGGGAGCTGTTTTTT
few	-	TRBV30	TRBJ1-5	CAWSVPGNGNQPQHF	TGTGCCTGGAGTGTACCGGGGAACGGCAATCAGCCCCAGCATTTT
-	TRBD1	TRBV30	TRBJ1-2	CAWTVAGGIYGYTF	TGTGCCTGGACCGTCGCAGGGGGGATCTATGGCTACACCTTC
-	-	TRBV30	TRBJ1-1	CAWNRQINTEAFF	TGTGCCTGGAACAGACAGATTAACACTGAAGCTTTCTTT
-	-	TRBV30	TRBJ2-3	CATELAHLYF	TGTGCCACCGAACTAGCACACCTGTATTTT
few	TRBD1	TRBV28	TRBJ1-1	CASSLGTATLGAFF	TGTGCCAGCAGTTTAGGGACAGCGACCCTTGGAGCTTTCTTT
-	TRBD2	TRBV28	TRBJ2-7	CASSFRLGAGDAESYEQYF	TGTGCCAGCAGTTTCCGACTCGGGGCGGGAGACGCTGAATCCTACGAGCAGTACTTC
-	-	TRBV30	TRBJ1-4	CAWSTQGANEKLFF	TGTGCCTGGAGTACCCAGGGTGCTAATGAAAAACTGTTTTTT
-	-	TRBV19	TRBJ2-7	CASSIAAGTYEQYF	TGTGCCAGTAGTATAGCTGCAGGGACCTACGAGCAGTACTTC
-	TRBD1	TRBV6-5	TRBJ2-7	CASSYGQDYYEQYF	TGTGCCAGCAGTTACGGACAGGATTACTACGAGCAGTACTTC
-	TRBD2	TRBV28	TRBJ2-7	CASRPGLAGTYEQYF	TGTGCCAGCAGGCCGGGACTAGCGGGAACCTACGAGCAGTACTTC
-	TRBD2	TRBV5-1	TRBJ2-3	CASSLLAGSISTDTQYF	TGCGCCAGCAGCTTGCTAGCGGGATCCATCTCCACAGATACGCAGTATTTT
once	-	TRBV21-1	TRBJ1-1	CASSGAGVINMNTEAFF	TGTGCCTCTTCCGGGGCGGGGGTTATTAACATGAACACTGAAGCTTTCTTT
-	TRBD1	TRBV12-5	TRBJ1-5	CASGLTGATQPQHF	TGTGCTAGTGGTCTTACAGGGGCTACTCAGCCCCAGCATTTT
-	TRBD1	TRBV7-3	TRBJ2-3	CASSRSDRRTDTQYF	TGTGCCAGCAGCCGCTCGGACAGGCGGACAGATACGCAGTATTTT
-	TRBD1	TRBV30	TRBJ1-3	CAWSVGDRGIGSGNTIYF	TGTGCCTGGAGTGTTGGAGACAGGGGGATCGGTTCGGGAAACACCATATATTTT
few	TRBD1	TRBV27	TRBJ1-1	CASKDRGRTEAFF	TGTGCCAGCAAGGACAGGGGAAGAACTGAAGCTTTCTTT
-	TRBD1	TRBV28	TRBJ1-1	CASSMTGANTEAFF	TGTGCCAGCAGCATGACAGGGGCAAACACTGAAGCTTTCTTT
-	-	TRBV2	TRBJ2-5	CASSDYLQETQYF	TGTGCCAGCAGTGACTACTTACAAGAGACCCAGTACTTC
-	-	TRBV15	TRBJ1-5	CATSRDGRGANQPQHF	TGTGCCACCAGCAGAGATGGGCGGGGGGCAAATCAGCCCCAGCATTTT
once	-	TRBV7-3	TRBJ1-1	CASSSNLGVTEAFF	TGTGCCAGCAGCTCGAATTTAGGGGTTACTGAAGCTTTCTTT
-	-	TRBV7-9	TRBJ1-4	CASSFGGRYNEKLFF	TGTGCCAGCAGCTTTGGGGGCAGATATAATGAAAAACTGTTTTTT
-	TRBD2	TRBV9	TRBJ2-7	CASSAGTTTYEQYF	TGTGCCAGCAGCGCCGGGACTACTACCTACGAGCAGTACTTC
once	-	TRBV19	TRBJ1-3	CASSTSGNSGNTIYF	TGTGCCAGTAGTACCTCAGGAAACTCTGGAAACACCATATATTTT
-	TRBD1	TRBV19	TRBJ2-7	CASSFGQGASYEQYF	TGTGCCAGTAGTTTTGGACAGGGGGCGTCCTACGAGCAGTACTTC
few	-	TRBV7-8	TRBJ2-6	CASGVPSGANVLTF	TGTGCCAGCGGAGTTCCTTCTGGGGCCAACGTCCTGACTTTC